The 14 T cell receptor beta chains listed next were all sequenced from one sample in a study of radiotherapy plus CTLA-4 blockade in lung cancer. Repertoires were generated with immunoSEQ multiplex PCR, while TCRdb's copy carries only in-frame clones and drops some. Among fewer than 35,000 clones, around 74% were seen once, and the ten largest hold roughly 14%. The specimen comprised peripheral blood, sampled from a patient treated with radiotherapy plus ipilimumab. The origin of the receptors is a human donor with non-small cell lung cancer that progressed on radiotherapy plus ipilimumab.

CDR3 sequence: CSVEAGRGAEAFF. The CDR3 coding sequence is TGCAGCGTTGAAGCGGGGAGGGGGGCTGAAGCTTTCTTT. This chain uses TRBV29-1 with TRBJ1-1, with TRBD1 as a possible D gene (6 bases). CDR1 SQVTM and CDR2 ANQGSEA come from the germline V gene. This CDR3 has 13 residues. V shed 1 base and J shed 6 bases, with 12 bases lying between them.

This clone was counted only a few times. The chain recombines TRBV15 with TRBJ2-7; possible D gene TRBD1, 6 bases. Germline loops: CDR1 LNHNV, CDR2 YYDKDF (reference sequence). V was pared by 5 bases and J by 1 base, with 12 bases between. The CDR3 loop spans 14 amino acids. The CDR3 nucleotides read TGTGCCACCAGCGAGGGGACACCGTCCTACGAGCAGTACTTC. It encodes CATSEGTPSYEQYF.

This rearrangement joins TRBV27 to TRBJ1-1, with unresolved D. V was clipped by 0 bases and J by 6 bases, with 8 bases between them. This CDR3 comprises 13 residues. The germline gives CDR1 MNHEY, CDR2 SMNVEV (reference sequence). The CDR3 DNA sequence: TGTGCCAGCAGTTTATCCCGGGCTTCTGAAGCTTTCTTT. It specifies CASSLSRASEAFF.

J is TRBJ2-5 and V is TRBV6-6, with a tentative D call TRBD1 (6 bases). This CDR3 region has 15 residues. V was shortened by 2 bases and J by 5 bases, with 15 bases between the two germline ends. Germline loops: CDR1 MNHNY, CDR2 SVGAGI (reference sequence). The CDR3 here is CASSYDRSNGETQYF. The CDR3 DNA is TGTGCCAGCAGTTACGACAGGTCTAACGGGGAGACCCAGTACTTC.

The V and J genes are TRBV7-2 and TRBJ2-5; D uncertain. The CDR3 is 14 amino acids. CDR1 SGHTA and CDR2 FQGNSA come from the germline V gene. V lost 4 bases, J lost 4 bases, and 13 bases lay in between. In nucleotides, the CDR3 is TGTGCCAGCAGCTCGGGCAACGGGCCAGAGACCCAGTACTTC. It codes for CASSSGNGPETQYF.

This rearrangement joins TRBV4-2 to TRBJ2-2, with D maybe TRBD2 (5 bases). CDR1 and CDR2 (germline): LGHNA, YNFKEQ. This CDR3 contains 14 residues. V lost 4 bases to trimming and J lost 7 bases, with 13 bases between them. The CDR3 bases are TGTGCCAGCAGCCCATCCAGAGCGGACGGGGAGCTGTTTTTT. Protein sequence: CASSPSRADGELFF.

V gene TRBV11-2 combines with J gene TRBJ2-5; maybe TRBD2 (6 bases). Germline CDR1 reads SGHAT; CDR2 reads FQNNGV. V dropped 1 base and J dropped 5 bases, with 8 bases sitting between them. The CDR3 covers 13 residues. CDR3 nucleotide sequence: TGTGCCAGCAGCTTAGGGGGGGTGGAGACCCAGTACTTC. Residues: CASSLGGVETQYF.

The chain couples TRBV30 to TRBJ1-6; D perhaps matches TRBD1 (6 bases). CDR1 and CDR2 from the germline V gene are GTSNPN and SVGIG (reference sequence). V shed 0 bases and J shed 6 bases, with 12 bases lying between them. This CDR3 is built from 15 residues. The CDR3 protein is CAWSVGGTSNSPLHF. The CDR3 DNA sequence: TGTGCCTGGAGTGTAGGGGGGACATCTAATTCACCCCTCCACTTT.

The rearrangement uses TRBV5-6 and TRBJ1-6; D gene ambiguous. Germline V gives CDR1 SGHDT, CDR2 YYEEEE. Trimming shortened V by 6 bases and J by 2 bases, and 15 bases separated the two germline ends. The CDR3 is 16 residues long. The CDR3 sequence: CASTPGGRTYNSPLHF. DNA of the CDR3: TGTGCCAGCACTCCGGGAGGGAGGACCTATAATTCACCCCTCCACTTT.

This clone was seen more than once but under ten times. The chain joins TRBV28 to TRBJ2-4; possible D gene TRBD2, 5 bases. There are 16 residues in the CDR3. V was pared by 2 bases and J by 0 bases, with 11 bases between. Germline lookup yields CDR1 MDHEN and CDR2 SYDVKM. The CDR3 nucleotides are TGTGCCAGCAGTTTACGAGCGGAGCTAGCCAAAAACATTCAGTACTTC. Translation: CASSLRAELAKNIQYF.

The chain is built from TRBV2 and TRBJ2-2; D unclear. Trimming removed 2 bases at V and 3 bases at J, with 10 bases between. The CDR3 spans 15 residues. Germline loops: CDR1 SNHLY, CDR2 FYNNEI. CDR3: CASSEWGTDTGELFF. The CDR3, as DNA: TGTGCCAGCAGTGAATGGGGAACGGACACCGGGGAGCTGTTTTTT.

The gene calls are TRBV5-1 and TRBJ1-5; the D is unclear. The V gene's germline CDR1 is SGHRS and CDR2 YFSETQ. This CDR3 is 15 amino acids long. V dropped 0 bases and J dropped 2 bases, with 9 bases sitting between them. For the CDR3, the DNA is TGCGCCAGCAGCTTGGGGGGTTCGGGCAATCAGCCCCAGCATTTT. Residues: CASSLGGSGNQPQHF.

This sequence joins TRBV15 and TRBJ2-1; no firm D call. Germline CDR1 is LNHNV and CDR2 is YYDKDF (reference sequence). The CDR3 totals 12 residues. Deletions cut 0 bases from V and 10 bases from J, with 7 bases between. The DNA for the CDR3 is TGTGCCACCAGCAGAGATTGGGGAGAGCAGTTCTTC. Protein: CATSRDWGEQFF.

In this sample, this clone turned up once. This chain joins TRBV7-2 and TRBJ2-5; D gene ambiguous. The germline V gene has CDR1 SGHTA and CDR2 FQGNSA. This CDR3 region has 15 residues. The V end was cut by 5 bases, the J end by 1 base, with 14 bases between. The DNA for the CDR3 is TGTGCCAGCAGCCCGGTTTACGGCCGCCAAGAGACCCAGTACTTC. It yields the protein CASSPVYGRQETQYF.